These 32 T cell receptor beta chains originate from one sample sequenced in a study of early T cells in non-severe SARS-CoV-2 infection. TCRdb processed the 5' RACE reads anew with MiXCR; each CDR3 protein has one entry. In the table there are 90,000 to 130,000 distinct CDR3 sequences, roughly an eighth of which are singletons. Sequenced material: whole blood. These receptor sequences come from an adult who was a healthcare worker with PCR-confirmed SARS-CoV-2 infection or an uninfected control (not recorded which).

The chain couples TRBV29-1 to TRBJ2-1; 7 bases agree with TRBD1. CDR3 length: 14 residues. Looked up from germline, CDR1 is SQVTM and CDR2 is ANQGSEA. With 6 bases clipped from V and 5 bases from J, the junction kept 10 bases outside the gene matches. This CDR3 is CSVPPDRLNNEQFF. In nucleotides, the CDR3 is TGCAGCGTCCCTCCGGACAGGTTAAACAATGAGCAGTTCTTC.

This clonotype turned up a few times. As DNA, the CDR3 is TGCAGTGCTGGGACTAGCGGGAGAAGCCCCCAAGAGACCCAGTACTTC. Translation gives CSAGTSGRSPQETQYF. This chain links TRBV20-1 with TRBJ2-5; TRBD2 matches at 14 bases. Germline V gives CDR1 DFQATT, CDR2 SNEGSKA (reference sequence). This CDR3 comprises 16 residues. V was pared by 5 bases and J by 1 base, with 6 bases of the junction left unmatched.

The rearrangement uses TRBV20-1 and TRBJ2-7; TRBD2 agrees at 7 bases. Germline loops: CDR1 DFQATT, CDR2 SNEGSKA (reference sequence). The CDR3 contains 12 residues. V gave up 5 bases and J gave up 4 bases; unmatched junction bases: 5. The CDR3 region is CSAWEGRYEQYF. The CDR3 DNA sequence: TGCAGTGCTTGGGAGGGTAGGTACGAGCAGTACTTC.

This clonotype was recorded many times. The chain recombines TRBV6-2 or TRBV6-3 with TRBJ2-2; D assignment may be TRBD1 or TRBD2 (6 bases each). The CDR3 has 14 amino acids. Trimming removed 4 bases at V and 5 bases at J, with 11 bases between. CDR1 is MNHEY and CDR2 is SVGEGT in the germline V gene. This CDR3 is CASSSTGRTGELFF. The CDR3 DNA follows: TGTGCCAGCAGTTCTACAGGGAGGACCGGGGAGCTGTTTTTT.

This clonotype was recorded at least ten times. The genes are TRBV12-2 and TRBJ1-1; TRBD1 reflects the table's D call only, with no check against the DNA. TRBV12-2 has pseudogene status. The CDR3 runs to 15 residues. The CDR3 DNA reads as TGTGCAAGTCGCTCGCGGGACAGGGGGCCCACTGAAGCTTTCTTT. It encodes CASRSRDRGPTEAFF.

V and J are TRBV4-2 and TRBJ2-7; 9 bases are shared with TRBD1. Germline lookup yields CDR1 LGHNA and CDR2 YNFKEQ. Trimming cost V 3 bases and J 7 bases; bases outside gene matches: 10. The CDR3 is 15 residues long. The CDR3 region is CASSQYRGQSEEQYF. The CDR3 DNA reads as TGTGCCAGCAGCCAGTACAGGGGGCAATCGGAAGAGCAGTACTTC.

V and J are TRBV12-3 or TRBV12-4 and TRBJ2-1, with TRBD2 as a possible D gene (5 bases). Trimming took 7 bases from V and 6 from J, leaving 16 bases between them. The CDR3 sequence is 14 residues long. The CDR3 DNA follows: TGTGCCAGCATTAAAGGACTCGATATCAATGAGCAGTTCTTC. This gives the protein CASIKGLDINEQFF.

This clonotype was detected many times. This rearrangement joins TRBV29-1 to TRBJ2-1, with D uncertain. The CDR3 has 14 amino acids. CDR1 and CDR2 from the germline V gene are SQVTM and ANQGSEA. This CDR3 reads CRRPGPSSSNEQFF. DNA of the CDR3: TGCAGACGACCCGGACCCAGCTCTTCCAATGAGCAGTTCTTC.

The rearrangement joins TRBV20-1 to TRBJ2-1, with 9 nucleotides matching TRBD1. This CDR3 has 14 amino acids. CDR1 is DFQATT, CDR2 SNEGSKA, per germline (reference sequence). After removal of 6 bases from V and 10 bases from J, the junction contained 13 bases not matched to a gene. DNA for the CDR3: TGCAGTGCACCGGGACAGGGTGCTCTTTACGAGCAGTTCTTC. Its translation: CSAPGQGALYEQFF.

This clonotype has more than one count but fewer than ten. This chain uses TRBV29-1 with TRBJ2-7, with 10 nucleotides matching TRBD1. The CDR3 sequence is 13 residues long. V lost 6 bases and J lost 0; bases outside the gene matches: 2. The V gene's germline CDR1 is SQVTM and CDR2 ANQGSEA. DNA of the CDR3: TGCAGCGTCGGGACAGGGGTCTCCTACGAGCAGTACTTC. This codes for CSVGTGVSYEQYF.

This clonotype came up a few times. V is TRBV29-1 and J is TRBJ1-2; D is ambiguous. V was clipped by 0 bases and J by 7 bases, with 0 bases between them. This CDR3 is 9 amino acids long. CDR1 and CDR2 from the germline V gene are SQVTM and ANQGSEA. This CDR3 reads CSVEDGYTF. The CDR3 DNA reads TGCAGCGTTGAAGATGGCTACACCTTC.

This clonotype has at least ten counts. The chain is built from TRBV27 and TRBJ1-2; TRBD1 aligns across 8 bases. The CDR3 consists of 14 residues. CDR1 and CDR2 from the germline V gene are MNHEY and SMNVEV (reference sequence). Trimming removed 6 bases from V and 8 bases from J; junction bases left unmatched: 11. The CDR3 spells CASRGTGEITGYTF. The CDR3 DNA reads TGTGCCAGCAGAGGGACAGGAGAGATCACCGGCTACACCTTC.

In its sample, this clonotype was seen a few times. The rearrangement links TRBV2 to TRBJ2-5; D is possibly TRBD2 (5 bases). With 7 bases removed from V and 9 bases from J, the gap between germline ends came to 12 bases. Germline values: CDR1 SNHLY, CDR2 FYNNEI. CDR3 length: 11 residues. This CDR3 is CASTDTSSQYF. Written as DNA, the CDR3 is TGTGCCAGCACCGACACTAGTTCCCAGTACTTC.

J is TRBJ2-2 and V is TRBV14; D not certain. Germline-derived CDR1 and CDR2 are SGHDN and FVKESK. The CDR3 has 16 residues. Trimming took off 4 bases at V and 2 bases at J, with 14 bases between the two ends. Here the CDR3 reads CASSPLKGLNTGELFF. The CDR3 nucleotides are TGTGCCAGCAGCCCCTTGAAGGGTCTAAACACCGGGGAGCTGTTTTTT.

This clonotype was detected many times. The chain has TRBV5-1 and TRBJ2-1; weak D call: TRBD1 (6 bases). V was shortened by 4 bases and J by 7 bases, with 15 bases between the two germline ends. This CDR3 is 14 amino acids long. Germline CDR1 is SGHRS and CDR2 is YFSETQ. The CDR3 is CASSPSAGENEQFF. In nucleotides, the CDR3 is TGCGCCAGCAGCCCTTCCGCAGGGGAAAATGAGCAGTTCTTC.

The CDR3 sequence is CASSSWTSARGDEQFF. DNA of the CDR3: TGTGCCAGCTCATCCTGGACTAGCGCGCGAGGGGATGAGCAGTTCTTC. The chain joins TRBV18 to TRBJ2-1, with TRBD2 matching over 9 bases. The CDR3 contains 16 residues. After removal of 5 bases from V and 8 bases from J, the junction contained 13 bases not matched to a gene. Germline lookup yields CDR1 KGHSH and CDR2 LQKENI.

About this clonotype itself: The junction departs from the called germline gene at one end, perhaps through a read error. The chain links TRBV18 to TRBJ1-6; no clear D gene. Germline V gives CDR1 KGHSH, CDR2 LQKENI. The length of the CDR3 is 17 residues. This CDR3 is CASSPLPPTQNNSPLHF. Here the CDR3 DNA reads TGCGCCAGCTCACCACTCCCTCCGACACAGAATAATTCACCCCTCCACTTT.

The V call is TRBV10-1, the J call TRBJ2-7, with 8 bases that match TRBD1. V gave up 4 bases and J gave up 2 bases; unmatched junction bases: 1. CDR3 length: 13 amino acids. Germline CDR1 reads WNHNN; CDR2 reads SYGVQD (reference sequence). The CDR3 bases are TGCGCCAGCAGTGGGGACAGGACCTACGAGCAGTACTTC. Amino acids: CASSGDRTYEQYF.

This clonotype was observed a few times. This chain connects TRBV2 to TRBJ1-5; weak D call: TRBD1 (5 bases). Looked up from germline, CDR1 is SNHLY and CDR2 is FYNNEI. The CDR3 is 14 residues long. With 1 base removed from V and 4 bases from J, the gap between germline ends came to 8 bases. The DNA for the CDR3 is TGTGCCAGCAGTGAAGAGCAGGGTAATCAGCCCCAGCATTTT. This encodes CASSEEQGNQPQHF.

The gene calls are TRBV3-1 and TRBJ2-7, with D maybe TRBD2 (6 bases). The CDR3 is 15 amino acids. CDR1 and CDR2 from the germline V gene are LGHDT and YNNKEL (reference sequence). Trimming took off 4 bases at V and 2 bases at J, with 15 bases between the two ends. CDR3 sequence (DNA): TGTGCCAGCAGCCCTTGGGAGGCCTATCCCTACGAGCAGTACTTC. This gives the protein CASSPWEAYPYEQYF.

This clonotype was seen ten or more times. The rearrangement joins TRBV18 to TRBJ2-3; 7 nucleotides agree with TRBD2. This CDR3 is 15 amino acids long. Looked up from germline, CDR1 is KGHSH and CDR2 is LQKENI. The ends lost 2 bases at V and 0 bases at J; junction bases unmatched: 2. The CDR3 DNA reads TGTGCCAGCTCACCATGGCGGGGGAGCACAGATACGCAGTATTTT. The encoded protein is CASSPWRGSTDTQYF.

This clonotype was detected ten times or more. V and J are TRBV30 and TRBJ2-3; a possible D gene is TRBD2 (6 bases). The CDR3 is 12 amino acids. From germline, CDR1 is GTSNPN and CDR2 SVGIG (reference sequence). Trimming cost V 1 base and J 6 bases, with 8 bases left between them. The CDR3 loop is CAWSAGVDTQYF. CDR3 nucleotides: TGTGCCTGGAGTGCGGGGGTGGATACGCAGTATTTT. The complete variable domain, with remaining parts taken from reference TRBV30 and TRBJ2-3, reads SQTIHQWPATLVQPVGSPLSLECTVEGTSNPNLYWYRQAAGRGLQLLFYSVGIGQISSEVPQNLSASRPQDRQFILSSKKLLLSDSGFYLCAWSAGVDTQYFGPGTRLTVL.

The chain links TRBV20-1 to TRBJ2-3; tentative D call: TRBD2 (7 bases). There are 15 residues in the CDR3. V was cut by 8 bases and J by 4 bases, with 22 bases left in between. From germline, CDR1 is DFQATT and CDR2 SNEGSKA (reference sequence). CDR3 region: CSTTGRGARPDTQYF. The CDR3 DNA follows: TGCAGTACTACCGGCCGGGGGGCCCGTCCAGATACGCAGTATTTT.

This clonotype has just a few counts. This chain uses TRBV4-1 with TRBJ2-1; 9 positions agree with TRBD2. Germline trimming cut 7 bases from V and 7 bases from J; bases unmatched to any gene: 8. Germline CDR1 and CDR2: MGHRA and YSYEKL. This CDR3 spans 14 amino acids. In DNA, the CDR3 is TGCGCCAGCACCCCAGGGACTAGCAGGAATGAGCAGTTCTTC. This gives the protein CASTPGTSRNEQFF.

This clonotype was found many times. The chain links TRBV5-5 to TRBJ1-2; D is undetermined. V lost 2 bases, J lost 0 bases, and 8 bases lay in between. The CDR3 totals 14 residues. The germline V gene encodes CDR1 SGHKS and CDR2 YYEKEE (reference sequence). The CDR3 protein is CASSFGRTNYGYTF. The CDR3 nucleotides are TGTGCCAGCAGCTTTGGCAGAACTAACTATGGCTACACCTTC.

This clonotype was observed at least ten times. The chain has TRBV20-1 and TRBJ2-1; TRBD1 matches 12 bases. The CDR3 is made up of 14 amino acids. Germline V gene lookup returns CDR1 DFQATT and CDR2 SNEGSKA (reference sequence). V gave up 5 bases and J gave up 7 bases; unmatched junction bases: 6. The CDR3 region is CSAPGQGAGNEQFF. The CDR3 DNA reads as TGCAGTGCTCCGGGACAGGGGGCGGGTAATGAGCAGTTCTTC.

This clonotype was seen ten or more times. CDR3 in DNA: TGCAGTGCTGGTGGGGGCCCATTTACCTACGAGCAGTACTTC. Translated: CSAGGGPFTYEQYF. The rearrangement joins TRBV20-1 to TRBJ2-7; D perhaps matches TRBD1 (6 bases). Looked up from germline, CDR1 is DFQATT and CDR2 is SNEGSKA (reference sequence). V was clipped by 5 bases and J by 2 bases, with 16 bases between them. This CDR3 comprises 14 residues.

This clonotype was detected a few times. The chain carries TRBV20-1 and TRBJ2-1; 10 positions match TRBD1. V dropped 6 bases and J dropped 6; count of bases not matched to a gene: 11. The CDR3 has 15 amino acids. The V gene's germline CDR1 is DFQATT and CDR2 SNEGSKA (reference sequence). CDR3 nucleotide sequence: TGCAGTGCCCATAAGCGAGACAGGGGGCCCAATGAGCAGTTCTTC. It specifies CSAHKRDRGPNEQFF.

There are many counts of this clonotype. CDR3 nucleotide sequence: TGCAGTGCTAGGGACAGGGGCGCGGGGGGTACGCAGTATTTT. Its protein product is CSARDRGAGGTQYF. This chain links TRBV20-1 with TRBJ2-3; a weak D match, TRBD1 (9 bases). This CDR3 is 14 amino acids long. Germline lookup yields CDR1 DFQATT and CDR2 SNEGSKA (reference sequence). Trimming shortened V by 3 bases and J by 8 bases, and 18 bases separated the two germline ends.

At least ten counts were recorded for this clonotype. CDR3 sequence (DNA): TGTGCCAGCAGCTTAAGGCTTAGCGGGTATGAGCAGTTCTTC. It specifies CASSLRLSGYEQFF. V usage is TRBV11-2 and J usage is TRBJ2-1; 7 bases align to TRBD2. The junction had 6 bases not matched to a gene; V was cut back by 2 bases and J by 8 bases. Looked up from germline, CDR1 is SGHAT and CDR2 is FQNNGV. The CDR3 is 14 amino acids.

This clonotype was recorded once. CDR3: CASSHGRGGNQPQHF. CDR3 DNA sequence: TGTGCCAGCAGCCACGGGAGGGGGGGCAATCAGCCCCAGCATTTT. V usage is TRBV5-6 and J usage is TRBJ1-5, with D maybe TRBD1 (6 bases). From germline, CDR1 is SGHDT and CDR2 YYEEEE. V gave up 4 bases and J gave up 2 bases, with 13 bases separating them. The CDR3 consists of 15 residues.

CDR3 region: CASSIGQGLVTGELFF. CDR3 coding DNA: TGTGCCAGCAGTATAGGACAGGGTTTGGTCACCGGGGAGCTGTTTTTT. The chain recombines TRBV6-5 with TRBJ2-2; 8 nucleotides line up with TRBD1. This CDR3 has 16 amino acids. Germline trimming cut 5 bases from V and 4 bases from J; bases unmatched to any gene: 9. Germline assignment: CDR1 MNHEY and CDR2 SVGAGI.